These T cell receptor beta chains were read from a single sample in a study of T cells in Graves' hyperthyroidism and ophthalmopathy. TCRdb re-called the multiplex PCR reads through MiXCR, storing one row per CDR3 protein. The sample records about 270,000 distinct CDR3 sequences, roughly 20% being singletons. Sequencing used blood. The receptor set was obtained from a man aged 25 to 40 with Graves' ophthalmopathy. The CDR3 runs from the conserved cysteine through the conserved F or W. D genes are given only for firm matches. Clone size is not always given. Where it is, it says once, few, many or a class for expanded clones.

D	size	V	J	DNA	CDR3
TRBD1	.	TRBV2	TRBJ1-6	TGTGCCAGCAGTGAATGGCCGGGACAGGGGATGTCCCTCCACTTT	CASSEWPGQGMSLHF
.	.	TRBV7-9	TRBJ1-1	TGTGCCAGCAGCTCGAGAGTGGCTTTCTTT	CASSSRVAFF
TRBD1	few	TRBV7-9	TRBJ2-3	TGTGCCAGCAGCGCCGACAGGGGGCTAGGTACGCAGTATTTT	CASSADRGLGTQYF
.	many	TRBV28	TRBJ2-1	TGTGCCAGCAGTTTGAGTGCGGGCTACAATGAGCAGTTCTTC	CASSLSAGYNEQFF
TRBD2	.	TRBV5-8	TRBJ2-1	TGTGCCAGCAGCTCCGGGACTAGCGGGAGGGCCGCCTACAATGAGCAGTTCTTC	CASSSGTSGRAAYNEQFF
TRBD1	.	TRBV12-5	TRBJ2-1	TGTGCTAGTGGTGGCGACAGGGGCTCTGAGCAGTTCTTC	CASGGDRGSEQFF
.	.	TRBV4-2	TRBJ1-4	TGTGCCAGCAGCCTGTGGGCGGGAAATTTGGATGAAAAACTGTTTTTT	CASSLWAGNLDEKLFF
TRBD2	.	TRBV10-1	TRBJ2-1	TGCGCCAGCAGTGATTCTAGCGGATCTATCTACAATGAGCAGTTCTTC	CASSDSSGSIYNEQFF
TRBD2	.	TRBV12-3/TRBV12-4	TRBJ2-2	TGTGCCAGCACCCTGGGACTAGTTCGGACCGGGGAGCTGTTTTTT	CASTLGLVRTGELFF
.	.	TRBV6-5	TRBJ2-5	TGTGCCAGCAGTTACTCCTTACTACCCCAAGAGACCCAGTACTTC	CASSYSLLPQETQYF
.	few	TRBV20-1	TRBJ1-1	TGCAGTGCTAGAGAACCGGCAGGGTTAGCTTTCTTT	CSAREPAGLAFF
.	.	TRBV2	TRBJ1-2	TGTGCCAGCCGCAGGGTTGGCTACACCTTC	CASRRVGYTF
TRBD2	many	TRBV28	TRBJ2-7	TGTGCCAGCAGTCAAGGACTAGCGGGACAACTTTCCTACGAGCAGTACTTC	CASSQGLAGQLSYEQYF
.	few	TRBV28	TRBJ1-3	TGTGCCAGCAGTGGGGGTTTTAACGTGAACACCATATATTTT	CASSGGFNVNTIYF
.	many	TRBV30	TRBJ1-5	TGTGCCTGGAGTATGACCCCCTATCAGCCCCAGCATTTT	CAWSMTPYQPQHF
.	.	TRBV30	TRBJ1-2	TGTGCCTGCGAAGCCCCGGGGTATGGCTACACCTTC	CACEAPGYGYTF
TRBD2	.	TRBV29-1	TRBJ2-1	TGCAGCGTTGGGACTAGCGGGAATCACCGCCGTATCAATGAGCAGTTCTTC	CSVGTSGNHRRINEQFF
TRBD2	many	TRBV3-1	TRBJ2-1	TGTGCCAGCAGCCAAAGAAGCGGGAGACTAGGGGAGCAGTTCTTC	CASSQRSGRLGEQFF
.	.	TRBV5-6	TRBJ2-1	TGTGCCAGCAGCTATCTAGCAACCAATGAGCAGTTCTTC	CASSYLATNEQFF
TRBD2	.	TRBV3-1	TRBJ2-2	TGTGCCAGCAGCCCCCGACCGGGGGGCACCGGGGAGCTGTTTTTT	CASSPRPGGTGELFF
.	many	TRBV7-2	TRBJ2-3	TGTGCCAGCAGCAGGACTTCAGATACGCAGTATTTT	CASSRTSDTQYF
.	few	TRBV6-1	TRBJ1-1	TGTGCCAGCAGTGAATCCAGAACTGAAGCTTTCTTT	CASSESRTEAFF
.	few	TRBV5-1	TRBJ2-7	TGCGCCAGCAGCCCCATCGCGGGTTTCAGCGAGCAGTACTTC	CASSPIAGFSEQYF
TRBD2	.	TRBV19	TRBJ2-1	TGTGCCACTCAGGACGAGCGGGGTGCTTACAATGAGCAGTTCTTC	CATQDERGAYNEQFF
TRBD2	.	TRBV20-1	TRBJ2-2	TGCAGTGCTAGAGTCGTCGGGCTAGCGGGAGGACCCGGGGAGCTGTTTTTT	CSARVVGLAGGPGELFF
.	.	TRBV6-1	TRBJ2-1	TGTGCCAGCGGGGAAAGCTCCTACAATGAGCAGTTCTTC	CASGESSYNEQFF
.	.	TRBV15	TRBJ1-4	TGTGCCACCAGCAGAGATCCCCGAAGTTATAATGAAAAACTGTTTTTT	CATSRDPRSYNEKLFF
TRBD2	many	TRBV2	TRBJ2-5	TGTGCCAGCACGGGACTAGCGAGGGAGACCCAGTACTTC	CASTGLARETQYF
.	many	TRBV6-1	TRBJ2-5	TGTGCCAGCAGTGCCCCACAGGGATGGGAGACCCAGTACTTC	CASSAPQGWETQYF
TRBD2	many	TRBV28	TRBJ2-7	TGTGCCAGCAGTCCCTACCCCCCCGGGACTAGCGGTAAGGAGCAGTACTTC	CASSPYPPGTSGKEQYF
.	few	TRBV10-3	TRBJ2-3	TGTGCCATCAGTGAGCGGGTAGTCGGCACAGATACGCAGTATTTT	CAISERVVGTDTQYF
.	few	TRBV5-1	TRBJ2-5	TGCGCCAGCAGCCCCCCCGGGGTAGGGCAAGAGACCCAGTACTTC	CASSPPGVGQETQYF
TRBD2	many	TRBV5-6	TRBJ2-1	TGTGCCAGCAGCTCGACTCGTTCTAGCGGGAAGTTCTTC	CASSSTRSSGKFF
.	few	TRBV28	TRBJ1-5	TGTGCCAGCATCTTAAGGGGGACCAATCAGCCCCAGCATTTT	CASILRGTNQPQHF
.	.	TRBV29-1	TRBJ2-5	TGCAGCGCCCCGGATGGTAGGGCCCAGTACTTC	CSAPDGRAQYF
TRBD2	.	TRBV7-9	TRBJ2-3	TGTGCCAGCAGCCAATTAGCGGGGATTAGCACAGATACGCAGTATTTT	CASSQLAGISTDTQYF
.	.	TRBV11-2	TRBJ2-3	TGTGCCAGCAGCTTAGTCCCCCGGACTGGTGCAGATACGCAGTATTTT	CASSLVPRTGADTQYF
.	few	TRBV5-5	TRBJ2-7	TGTGCCAGCAGCTTGGCCCCGAGCTGGGGCGAGCAGTACTTC	CASSLAPSWGEQYF
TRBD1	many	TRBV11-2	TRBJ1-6	TGTGCCAGCAGCCCCGGGACAGGATTTCTCCTCCACTTT	CASSPGTGFLLHF
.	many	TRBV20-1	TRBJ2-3	TGCAGTGCTAGCCGGTACGGCACAGATACGCAGTATTTT	CSASRYGTDTQYF
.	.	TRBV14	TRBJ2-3	TGTGCCAGCAGCCAGTCGAGGGGGTCGGATACGCAGTATTTT	CASSQSRGSDTQYF
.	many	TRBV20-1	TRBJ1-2	TGCAGTGCTAGAGATTCGGGGGGCCTCAAATCTAGCTATGGCTACACCTTC	CSARDSGGLKSSYGYTF
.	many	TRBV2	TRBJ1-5	TGTGCCAGCAGTGAAGATATTAGGCAGCCCCAGCATTTT	CASSEDIRQPQHF
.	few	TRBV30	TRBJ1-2	TGTGCCTGGAGTGTAAACCGCAACTATGGCTACACCTTC	CAWSVNRNYGYTF